These 8 T cell receptor beta chains share one sample of origin, sequenced in a study of cytomegalovirus exposure and HLA in healthy donors. Primers included in the PCR were 60 Vbeta and 13 Jbeta primers. Using immunoSEQ multiplex PCR, the repertoire was profiled, and TCRdb retains in-frame clones only, with some absent. The sample lists roughly 100,000 clones; more than 60% were seen once. Sequencing was carried out using PBMCs. Source of these receptors: a man in his sixties in good health and CMV-seronegative.

This clone appeared once. The rearrangement links TRBV2 to TRBJ2-2; D perhaps matches TRBD1 (5 bases). The CDR3 runs 14 residues. Trimming took 3 bases from V and 5 from J, leaving 10 bases between them. From germline, CDR1 is SNHLY and CDR2 FYNNEI. The CDR3 DNA reads as TGTGCCAGCAGTGAGGGCAGGGAAACCGGGGAGCTGTTTTTT. As protein: CASSEGRETGELFF.

The J gene is TRBJ1-1, the V gene TRBV5-4; 9 bases align to TRBD1. The germline CDR1 and CDR2 sequences are SGHNT and YYREEE (reference sequence). The CDR3 contains 14 residues. The junction had 8 bases not matched to a gene; V was cut back by 5 bases and J by 6 bases. CDR3 bases: TGTGCCAGCAGTCTACAACAGGGGGCGGCTGAAGCTTTCTTT. Translated: CASSLQQGAAEAFF.

The genes are TRBV5-4 and TRBJ2-5; TRBD1 matches at 8 bases. V was clipped by 2 bases and J by 4 bases; unmatched bases: 1. This CDR3 has 13 amino acids. CDR1 and CDR2 (germline): SGHNT, YYREEE (reference sequence). The chain's CDR3 is CASSLGQGETQYF. The CDR3 DNA is TGTGCCAGCAGCTTAGGACAGGGAGAGACCCAGTACTTC.

V and J are TRBV5-6 and TRBJ1-1, with D tentatively TRBD1 (6 bases). V dropped 3 bases and J dropped 0 bases, with 15 bases sitting between them. The CDR3 length is 16 residues. The germline CDR1 and CDR2 sequences are SGHDT and YYEEEE. In DNA form, the CDR3 reads TGTGCCAGCAGCTCTATAGGGGGAGCCATGAACACTGAAGCTTTCTTT. It translates to CASSSIGGAMNTEAFF.

The V call is TRBV12-5, the J call TRBJ2-3, with 11 positions matching TRBD2. The V segment lost 3 bases and the J segment 8 bases; nucleotides outside the gene matches: 13. The germline gives CDR1 LGHNT, CDR2 FRNRAP. The CDR3 has 17 amino acids. The CDR3 DNA sequence: TGTGCTAGTGGTTTCCTAGCGGGGGGAAGGCACAGAGGTACGCAGTATTTT. As protein: CASGFLAGGRHRGTQYF.

This clone appeared a few times. This chain uses TRBV5-1 with TRBJ2-5, with TRBD1 matching 7 bases. Germline V gene lookup returns CDR1 SGHRS and CDR2 YFSETQ. The CDR3 is 14 residues long. The trim removed 6 bases at V and 0 bases at J, leaving 5 bases unmatched. Here the CDR3 reads CASKQGQYQETQYF. The CDR3 DNA sequence: TGCGCCAGCAAACAGGGACAGTACCAAGAGACCCAGTACTTC.

The V and J genes are TRBV5-4 and TRBJ1-2, with 7 bases identical to TRBD1. With V trimmed by 5 bases and J by 3 bases, 13 bases remained unmatched. Germline CDR1 and CDR2: SGHNT and YYREEE (reference sequence). The CDR3 is 16 residues long. CDR3 coding DNA: TGTGCCAGCAGTTTATTATACAGGGGAGCTGACTATGGCTACACCTTC. Its protein product is CASSLLYRGADYGYTF.

This chain's CDR3 is CATSRDRGQTYGYTF. The CDR3 DNA reads TGTGCCACCAGCAGAGATCGCGGACAGACCTATGGCTACACCTTC. The J gene is TRBJ1-2, the V gene TRBV15, with D possibly matching TRBD1 (6 bases). Germline CDR1 is LNHNV and CDR2 is YYDKDF (reference sequence). The length of the CDR3 is 15 residues. Trimming removed 0 bases at V and 4 bases at J, with 12 bases between.